This T cell receptor (beta chain) derives from a study of control samples from healthy donors and cancer patients. The method was immunoSEQ multiplex PCR; TCRdb's version includes in-frame clones alone and lacks a portion of them. The table has about 160,000 clones, 90% to 95% seen once. CDR3 length equals 14 residues. The germline gives CDR1 SGHRS, CDR2 YFSETQ. Trimming shortened V by 3 bases and J by 4 bases, and 8 bases separated the two germline ends. V and J are TRBV5-1 and TRBJ1-6; no clear D. The receptor was derived from a man in his 60s with colorectal cancer. The specimen sequenced was PBMCs. This chain's CDR3 is CASSSRTYNSPLHF. DNA for the CDR3: TGCGCCAGCAGCTCGCGGACGTATAATTCACCCCTCCACTTT.